Detailed here is one TCR beta chain. Its antigen is not identified. This entry belongs to a study of cytomegalovirus exposure and HLA in healthy donors. About the research overall: Among the 300 to 450 genotyped donors, 81% were placed in the Caucasian-associated ancestry cluster. Study-wide points: Analysis performed later found 15,000 or so TCR beta sequences associated with HLA alleles at 0.05 false discovery rate. The later analysis indicated that the majority of CMV-associated TCR beta chains appeared HLA-restricted.

A multiplex PCR was run with 60 Vbeta primers and 13 Jbeta primers. The table came from immunoSEQ multiplex PCR; TCRdb's copy has only in-frame clones and leaves some out. The table has roughly 90,000 clones, less than 80% seen once. Sequencing was done on a sample of PBMCs. The sequence derives from a young man in good health and CMV-seropositive.

DNA for the CDR3: TGCAGCGGGACGACAGGGAACACTGAAGCTTTCTTT. This translates into CSGTTGNTEAFF. The chain uses TRBV29-1 and TRBJ1-1, with D possibly TRBD1 on 6 matching bases. The germline gives CDR1 SQVTM, CDR2 ANQGSEA. Trimming pared 7 bases from V and 1 base from J, leaving 10 bases between. There are 12 residues in the CDR3.